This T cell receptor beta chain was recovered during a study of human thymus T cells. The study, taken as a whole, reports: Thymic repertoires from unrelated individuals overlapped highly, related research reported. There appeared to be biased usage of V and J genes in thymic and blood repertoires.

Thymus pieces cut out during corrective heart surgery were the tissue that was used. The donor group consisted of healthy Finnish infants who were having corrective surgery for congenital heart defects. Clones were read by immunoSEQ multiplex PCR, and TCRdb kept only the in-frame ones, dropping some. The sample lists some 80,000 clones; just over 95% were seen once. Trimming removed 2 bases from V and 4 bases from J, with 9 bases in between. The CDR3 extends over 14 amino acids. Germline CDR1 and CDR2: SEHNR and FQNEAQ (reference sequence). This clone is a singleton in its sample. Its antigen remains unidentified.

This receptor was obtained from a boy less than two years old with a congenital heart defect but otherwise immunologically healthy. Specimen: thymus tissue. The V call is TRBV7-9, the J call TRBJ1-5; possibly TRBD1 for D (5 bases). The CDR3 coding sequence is TGTGCCAGCAGCTTAAGCGGGGGGAATCAGCCCCAGCATTTT. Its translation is CASSLSGGNQPQHF.